The present TCR beta chain was sequenced within a study of OX40 agonist ivuxolimab in advanced cancers. Study-wide findings and caveats: By week 6 at 0.1 to 3.0 mg/kg, blood CD4+ and CD8+ T cells had expanded clonally.

This clone was seen only a few times. Its antigen is not identified. Some clones are missing from TCRdb's copy, which holds only in-frame ones; the method was immunoSEQ multiplex PCR. The sample comprises about 49,000 clones, approximately 81% of which are singletons, and roughly 6.5% rests with the top ten. Sample: CD4+ or CD8+ T cells sorted from blood, taken in a trial of the OX40 agonist ivuxolimab. The receptor's source is an adult with an advanced solid tumor such as melanoma, head and neck, liver or kidney cancer.

CDR3 protein: CSVGGGIGPNYGYTF. The CDR3 coding sequence is TGCAGCGTTGGGGGAGGGATAGGACCTAACTATGGCTACACCTTC. This sequence joins TRBV29-1 and TRBJ1-2; the D is unclear. CDR3 size: 15 residues. Trimming cost V 4 bases and J 0 bases, with 15 bases left between them. The V gene's germline CDR1 is SQVTM and CDR2 ANQGSEA.